One sample yielded the 13 T cell receptor beta chains listed below, sequenced in a study of CD8+CD57+ T cells in acquired aplastic anemia. The use of genomic DNA as template underpinned the TCR beta VDJ and CDR3 profiling. Via MiXCR, TCRdb re-called the reads, giving one row per CDR3 protein. The sample records about 160,000 distinct CDR3 sequences, 71% being singletons. Patients who underwent sequencing had shown CD8+CD57+ cell expansion by flow cytometry. The specimen sequenced was sorted CD4+, CD8+, or CD8+CD57+ T cells (not recorded which) from PBMCs. Every receptor here comes from a human donor with aplastic anemia.

The V and J genes are TRBV2 and TRBJ2-7, with D perhaps given as TRBD1 or TRBD2 (5 bases each). The CDR3 has 13 residues. Germline lookup yields CDR1 SNHLY and CDR2 FYNNEI. The V gene lost 7 bases and the J gene lost 2 bases, with 12 bases spanning the gap. CDR3 amino acids: CASKRDRAYEQYF. The DNA for the CDR3 is TGTGCCAGCAAAAGGGACCGAGCCTACGAGCAGTACTTC.

This sequence joins TRBV6-1 and TRBJ2-5; 7 nucleotides align to TRBD1. The CDR3 is made up of 16 amino acids. V shed 10 bases and J 7 bases; nucleotides not matched to a gene: 21. Looked up from germline, CDR1 is MNHNS and CDR2 is SASEGT. CDR3 coding DNA: TGTGCCACCGGGTACTTCATAACAGGGGTATACGGGACCCAGTACTTC. The encoded protein is CATGYFITGVYGTQYF.

The chain recombines TRBV10-3 with TRBJ2-2; D is undetermined. This CDR3 spans 13 amino acids. The V and J ends lost 3 bases and 6 bases respectively, with 8 bases between them. In germline, CDR1 is ENHRY, CDR2 SYGVKD. CDR3 in DNA: TGTGCCATCAGTGACCCTCTGGCCGGGGAGCTGTTTTTT. This encodes CAISDPLAGELFF.

For this clonotype: At one of its ends the junction is not consistent with the germline gene, which may arise from a read error. The chain carries TRBV7-9 and TRBJ2-7; 11 positions match TRBD1. In germline, CDR1 is SEHNR, CDR2 FQNEAQ (reference sequence). CDR3 length: 16 amino acids. CDR3 nucleotide sequence: TGCGCCAGCAGCCCTCCCAGGACAGGGGGCTTACACGAGCAGTACTTC. Its translation is CASSPPRTGGLHEQYF.

As DNA, the CDR3 is TGTGCCAGCTCACACCCGGGACAGGGGGACGGTGAGCAGTTCTTC. Its protein is CASSHPGQGDGEQFF. The V call is TRBV9, the J call TRBJ2-5, with 11 bases that match TRBD1. Matching the DNA end better, TRBJ2-1 makes the J call doubtful. The CDR3 is 15 residues long. In germline, CDR1 is SGDLS, CDR2 YYNGEE.

This chain connects TRBV4-1 to TRBJ1-1, with a weak D call TRBD1 (6 bases). Germline CDR1 is MGHRA and CDR2 is YSYEKL. The CDR3 has 15 residues. V dropped 1 base and J dropped 5 bases, with 14 bases sitting between them. The CDR3 DNA sequence: TGCGCCAGCAGCCAAGGAAGGCAGGGGAGGACTGAAGCTTTCTTT. This sequence encodes CASSQGRQGRTEAFF.

The V gene is TRBV7-2, the J gene TRBJ1-1; 7 bases are shared with TRBD1. CDR3 size: 16 residues. Germline V gene data show CDR1 as SGHTA and CDR2 as FQGNSA. The V and J ends lost 5 bases and 1 base, in that order; junction bases with no gene match: 10. CDR3 region: CASSGGRGRRNTEAFF. DNA of the CDR3: TGTGCCAGCAGCGGGGGTAGGGGGCGTAGGAACACTGAAGCTTTCTTT. The complete variable domain, with remaining parts taken from reference TRBV7-2 and TRBJ1-1, reads GAGVSQSPSNKVTEKGKDVELRCDPISGHTALYWYRQSLGQGLEFLIYFQGNSAPDKSGLPSDRFSAERTGGSVSTLTIQRTQQEDSAVYLCASSGGRGRRNTEAFFGQGTRLTVV.

The chain employs TRBV6-1 and TRBJ1-1; 7 positions agree with TRBD1. CDR3 length equals 14 residues. The ends lost 6 bases at V and 6 bases at J; junction bases unmatched: 10. Germline V gives CDR1 MNHNS, CDR2 SASEGT. CDR3 residues: CASRPGQAKSEAFF. The CDR3 DNA follows: TGTGCCAGCAGACCCGGACAGGCCAAGTCTGAAGCTTTCTTT.

The chain employs TRBV10-3 and TRBJ2-7, with a tentative D call TRBD2 (5 bases). The V and J ends lost 6 bases and 5 bases respectively, with 20 bases between them. The CDR3 sequence is 15 residues long. Looked up from germline, CDR1 is ENHRY and CDR2 is SYGVKD. The CDR3 loop is CAIRERGGLNHEQYF. Here the CDR3 DNA reads TGTGCCATCAGGGAGCGCGGAGGTCTTAATCACGAGCAGTACTTC.

The V call is TRBV2, the J call TRBJ2-5; unclear D gene. V gave up 6 bases and J gave up 5 bases, with 16 bases separating them. The CDR3 is made up of 14 amino acids. Germline V gene sequence: CDR1 SNHLY, CDR2 FYNNEI. Here the CDR3 reads CASSLEESMETQYF. CDR3 bases: TGTGCCAGCAGCTTAGAGGAGTCTATGGAGACCCAGTACTTC.

The genes are TRBV29-1 and TRBJ1-2, with TRBD1 identical over 9 bases. Trimming at V came to 4 bases and at J to 5 bases, leaving 2 bases not matched to a gene. The CDR3 consists of 12 residues. The germline V gene encodes CDR1 SQVTM and CDR2 ANQGSEA. The CDR3 DNA is TGCAGCGTTGGTGGACAGGGGTATGGCTACACCTTC. Its translation is CSVGGQGYGYTF.

V usage is TRBV5-8 and J usage is TRBJ1-6; D is undetermined. CDR3 size: 16 residues. The ends were cut back, 1 base at V and 7 bases at J, with 15 bases in the middle. Germline-derived CDR1 and CDR2 are SGHTS and YDEGEE. This chain's CDR3 is CASSLYQTEKNSPLHF. As DNA, the CDR3 is TGTGCCAGCAGCTTGTATCAAACGGAGAAGAATTCACCCCTCCACTTT.

V is TRBV5-6 and J is TRBJ2-1; D may match TRBD1 or TRBD2 (5 bases each). The CDR3 loop spans 12 amino acids. The germline CDR1 and CDR2 sequences are SGHDT and YYEEEE. V was shortened by 4 bases and J by 9 bases, with 11 bases between the two germline ends. Written as DNA, the CDR3 is TGTGCCAGCAGCAGTAGAGGGGCTGAGCAGTTCTTC. Translating gives CASSSRGAEQFF.